The 12 T cell receptor beta chains below come from one sample, sequenced in a study of cytomegalovirus exposure and HLA in healthy donors (dated 2017 in TCRdb). Preparation of the library involved the immunoSEQ multiplex PCR assay. A mixture of 60 forward primers for TCR Vbeta segments and 13 reverse primers for TCR Jbeta segments was used in the multiplex PCR. TCRdb took this table from immuneACCESS and kept in-frame rearrangements with V and J called. Such tables lack part of the clones; where checked against another copy, unresolved V genes explain under half of the gap, and the rest is unexplained. This sample has some 100,000 clones in its table, and around 70% of those were observed once. The biggest ten clones account for roughly 15% of the sample. The sample was PBMCs. The source of these receptors is a woman between 50 and 59 years old in good health and CMV-seropositive.

This clone has just one count. The chain is built from TRBV6-6 and TRBJ1-2; 8 bases match TRBD1. J lost 6 bases, V lost 1 base, and 1 base had no gene match. CDR1 is MNHNY and CDR2 is SVGAGI in the germline V gene (reference sequence). This CDR3 is built from 13 residues. CDR3 loop: CASSYLTGDGYTF. In nucleotides, the CDR3 is TGTGCCAGCAGTTACTTGACAGGGGATGGCTACACCTTC.

The chain joins TRBV10-3 to TRBJ1-1; D call uncertain. The CDR3 totals 11 residues. Germline V CDR1 and CDR2: ENHRY, SYGVKD. Trimming removed 10 bases at V and 11 bases at J, with 17 bases between. This CDR3 is CATLDGGWAFF. CDR3 DNA: TGTGCCACCTTGGACGGAGGCTGGGCTTTCTTT.

This rearrangement joins TRBV2 to TRBJ1-1; D is unresolved. V was trimmed by 7 bases and J by 5 bases, leaving 14 bases between them. Per the germline V gene, CDR1 is SNHLY and CDR2 is FYNNEI. The CDR3 length is 13 residues. CDR3 protein: CASNVVGETEAFF. CDR3 bases: TGTGCCAGCAATGTGGTCGGGGAGACTGAAGCTTTCTTT.

This clone turned up a few times. The chain links TRBV7-9 to TRBJ2-7; 13 bases match TRBD2. The germline V gene has CDR1 SEHNR and CDR2 FQNEAQ (reference sequence). The CDR3 length is 15 residues. V shed 5 bases, J shed 5 bases, and the junction held 6 bases outside the gene matches. CDR3 sequence (DNA): TGTGCCAGCAGCCCGACTAGCGGGAGGCTCAACGAGCAGTACTTC. Its translation: CASSPTSGRLNEQYF.

The CDR3 DNA sequence: TGCGCCAGCAGTGAGAACCAAGCTAGCGGGAGTCGGGACGAGCAGTACTTC. Translating it yields CASSENQASGSRDEQYF. The chain carries TRBV10-1 and TRBJ2-7; 10 nucleotides align to TRBD2. The CDR3 totals 17 residues. The germline gives CDR1 WNHNN, CDR2 SYGVQD (reference sequence). V dropped 2 bases and J dropped 5; count of bases not matched to a gene: 12.

This sequence joins TRBV28 and TRBJ2-7; D might be TRBD2 (5 bases). Germline V gene sequence: CDR1 MDHEN, CDR2 SYDVKM. CDR3 length: 18 residues. With 3 bases removed from V and 1 base from J, the gap between germline ends came to 22 bases. CDR3 in DNA: TGTGCCAGCAGTTTTGTCGGATTGGGCCAGGAGGTATCCTACGAGCAGTACTTC. Its translation: CASSFVGLGQEVSYEQYF.

For this clone: This specimen includes other DNA sequences encoding the same CDR3. The genes are TRBV7-9 and TRBJ2-3, with 7 bases identical to TRBD2. J was trimmed by 3 bases and V by 5 bases; bases with no gene match: 14. The length of the CDR3 is 17 residues. The germline V gene encodes CDR1 SEHNR and CDR2 FQNEAQ (reference sequence). The CDR3: CASSRPLAGVLTDTQYF. The CDR3 DNA sequence: TGTGCCAGCAGCCGTCCCTTGGCGGGAGTGTTGACAGATACGCAGTATTTT.

Regarding this clone: At one boundary the junction diverges from the germline segment, which might be a read error. V gene TRBV9 combines with J gene TRBJ2-3; weak D call: TRBD2 (6 bases). CDR1 is SGDLS, CDR2 YYNGEE, per germline. The CDR3 has 15 residues. In DNA, the CDR3 is TGTGCCAGCAGCGTAGGAACGGGAGCCACAGATGCGCAGTATTTT. It is translated as CASSVGTGATDAQYF.

The chain couples TRBV27 to TRBJ1-4, with TRBD1 identical over 9 bases. CDR3 size: 13 residues. Trimming removed 8 bases from V and 7 bases from J; junction bases left unmatched: 5. Germline V CDR1 and CDR2: MNHEY, SMNVEV (reference sequence). CDR3 sequence reads: CASSTGGVEKLFF. The CDR3 DNA reads TGTGCCAGCTCCACAGGGGGCGTTGAAAAACTGTTTTTT.

This clone was seen a single time. The chain is built from TRBV6-1 and TRBJ1-1; D remains unclear. Trimming took off 7 bases at V and 9 bases at J, with 12 bases between the two ends. Germline lookup yields CDR1 MNHNS and CDR2 SASEGT. This CDR3 has 11 residues. The DNA of the CDR3 is TGTGCCAGCAAAGTCGGGGAGCAAGCTTTCTTT. Protein: CASKVGEQAFF.

This chain links TRBV7-2 with TRBJ2-3; no reliable D call. Germline V lookup: CDR1 SGHTA, CDR2 FQGNSA. CDR3 length equals 17 residues. The germline V and J ends were trimmed by 2 bases and 0 bases, with 15 bases remaining between them. CDR3 DNA: TGTGCCAGCAGCTTAACCCCTCGCCCAGTGAGCACAGATACGCAGTATTTT. This encodes CASSLTPRPVSTDTQYF.

With regard to this clone: This sample includes further DNA sequences coding for the same CDR3. V gene TRBV7-9 combines with J gene TRBJ1-6; 7 bases line up with TRBD1. J gave up 7 bases and V 5 bases, and 8 bases lay outside the gene matches. In germline, CDR1 is SEHNR, CDR2 FQNEAQ (reference sequence). The CDR3 is made up of 15 amino acids. The CDR3: CASSPRDSPNSPLHF. CDR3 in DNA: TGTGCCAGCAGCCCGCGGGACAGTCCCAATTCACCCCTCCACTTT. The full variable domain, completed using reference TRBV7-9 and TRBJ1-6, is DTGVSQNPRHKITKRGQNVTFRCDPISEHNRLYWYRQTLGQGPEFLTYFQNEAQLEKSRLLSDRFSAERPKGSFSTLEIQRTEQGDSAMYLCASSPRDSPNSPLHFGNGTRLTVT.